Below, 20 T cell receptor beta chains from the same sample are listed, as sequenced in a study of T cell responses to AZD1222 COVID-19 vaccine. Profiling relied on immunoSEQ multiplex PCR, and the TCRdb table lists in-frame clones only, not all of them. This table holds roughly 120,000 clones, roughly nine tenths found once. The source was peripheral blood, collected on day 0 of AZD1222 vaccination. Receptors originate from an adult in good health.

The chain joins TRBV7-2 to TRBJ1-6, with a tentative D call TRBD1 (6 bases). Trimming shortened V by 5 bases and J by 8 bases, and 13 bases separated the two germline ends. The CDR3 sequence is 14 residues long. Germline loops: CDR1 SGHTA, CDR2 FQGNSA. CDR3 sequence reads: CASSKGGADSPLHF. CDR3 nucleotides: TGTGCCAGCAGCAAGGGGGGGGCCGATTCACCCCTCCACTTT.

V and J are TRBV19 and TRBJ1-1; 7 bases match TRBD1. V lost 5 bases, J lost 1 base, and 4 bases stayed unmatched. This CDR3 region has 14 residues. CDR1 and CDR2 from the germline V gene are LNHDA and SQIVND (reference sequence). The CDR3 loop is CASSFGQENTEAFF. DNA for the CDR3: TGTGCCAGTAGTTTCGGACAGGAGAACACTGAAGCTTTCTTT.

The chain couples TRBV6-5 to TRBJ2-3, with D maybe TRBD2 (6 bases). Germline lookup yields CDR1 MNHEY and CDR2 SVGAGI. Trimming took 4 bases from V and 4 from J, leaving 12 bases between them. CDR3 length equals 14 residues. CDR3 amino acids: CASSLSGVPDTQYF. CDR3 DNA: TGTGCCAGCAGTTTATCGGGAGTCCCAGATACGCAGTATTTT.

The chain employs TRBV10-2 and TRBJ1-2; the D is unclear. V was clipped by 4 bases and J by 2 bases, with 8 bases between them. CDR1 is WSHSY and CDR2 is SAAADI in the germline V gene. The CDR3 length is 13 residues. The CDR3 here is CASSAGINYGYTF. In nucleotides, the CDR3 is TGCGCCAGCAGTGCGGGCATCAACTATGGCTACACCTTC.

The chain has TRBV7-2 and TRBJ2-1; no clear D. Germline assignment: CDR1 SGHTA and CDR2 FQGNSA. The ends were cut back, 1 base at V and 5 bases at J, with 9 bases in the middle. The CDR3 is 14 amino acids. Here the CDR3 DNA reads TGTGCCAGCAGCTTAGTAGTAATAGACAATGAGCAGTTCTTC. Translation: CASSLVVIDNEQFF. The whole variable domain, remainder taken from reference TRBV7-2 and TRBJ2-1, is GAGVSQSPSNKVTEKGKDVELRCDPISGHTALYWYRQSLGQGLEFLIYFQGNSAPDKSGLPSDRFSAERTGGSVSTLTIQRTQQEDSAVYLCASSLVVIDNEQFFGPGTRLTVL.

V gene TRBV23-1 combines with J gene TRBJ2-3; 7 bases map to TRBD1. TRBV23-1 is reported as an ORF; its role is uncertain. V lost 8 bases, J lost 6 bases, and 14 bases stayed unmatched. The CDR3 totals 15 residues. CDR3 sequence: CASRTGVCFEDTQYF. The CDR3 nucleotides are TGCGCCAGCCGTACAGGGGTCTGCTTCGAGGATACGCAGTATTTT.

This chain connects TRBV7-7 to TRBJ2-5, with 9 bases lining up with TRBD2. Germline V CDR1 and CDR2: SSHAT, FNYEAQ (reference sequence). This CDR3 contains 14 residues. V shed 5 bases and J 4 bases; nucleotides not matched to a gene: 5. CDR3 protein: CASSHSGRGETQYF. The CDR3 DNA sequence: TGTGCCAGCAGCCATAGCGGGAGAGGAGAGACCCAGTACTTC.

The V call is TRBV15, the J call TRBJ1-1, with no clear D. The CDR3 loop spans 15 amino acids. V dropped 0 bases and J dropped 3 bases, with 11 bases sitting between them. CDR1 and CDR2 (germline): LNHNV, YYDKDF (reference sequence). CDR3 sequence reads: CATSRDRLVDTEAFF. The CDR3, as DNA: TGTGCCACCAGCAGAGACAGGTTAGTCGACACTGAAGCTTTCTTT.

J is TRBJ1-3 and V is TRBV7-7; no firm D call. The CDR3 is 14 residues long. From germline, CDR1 is SSHAT and CDR2 FNYEAQ (reference sequence). V gave up 2 bases and J gave up 4 bases, with 9 bases separating them. The CDR3 DNA is TGTGCCAGCAGCTTAACTCCCAGAGGAAACACCATATATTTT. Amino acid sequence: CASSLTPRGNTIYF. Together with reference TRBV7-7 and TRBJ1-3, the CDR3 gives the full variable domain: GAGVSQSPRYKVTKRGQDVTLRCDPISSHATLYWYQQALGQGPEFLTYFNYEAQPDKSGLPSDRFSAERPEGSISTLTIQRTEQRDSAMYRCASSLTPRGNTIYFGEGSWLTVV.

In DNA, the CDR3 is TGCGCCAGCAGGGCCGTAGGGCTTCCTAACTATGGCTACACCTTC. It specifies CASRAVGLPNYGYTF. V is TRBV4-1 and J is TRBJ1-2; D ambiguous. Germline loops: CDR1 MGHRA, CDR2 YSYEKL. CDR3 size: 15 residues. The ends were cut back, 6 bases at V and 0 bases at J, with 14 bases in the middle.

The chain joins TRBV15 to TRBJ2-5; TRBD1 matches 12 bases. CDR1 and CDR2 from the germline V gene are LNHNV and YYDKDF (reference sequence). The CDR3 spans 17 residues. Unmatched junction bases numbered 7, after V lost 0 bases and J lost 5 bases. CDR3 sequence reads: CATSRDFGTGGLETQYF. CDR3 DNA sequence: TGTGCCACCAGCAGAGATTTTGGGACAGGGGGCTTGGAGACCCAGTACTTC.

The chain carries TRBV6-5 and TRBJ1-3; no clear D. Trimming left V 11 bases short and J 4 bases short, with 9 bases between. The CDR3 contains 11 residues. The germline CDR1 and CDR2 sequences are MNHEY and SVGAGI. The CDR3 spells CACIRGNTIYF. CDR3 bases: TGTGCCTGCATTCGGGGAAACACCATATATTTT.

The gene calls are TRBV19 and TRBJ1-3; D gene uncertain. Germline V gene data show CDR1 as LNHDA and CDR2 as SQIVND (reference sequence). The CDR3 has 15 residues. Between the trimmed V and J ends, which lost 8 bases and 0 bases, there was a span of 14 bases. The CDR3 sequence is CASGVRSGSGNTIYF. In nucleotides, the CDR3 is TGTGCCAGTGGGGTTAGGAGCGGCTCTGGAAACACCATATATTTT.

V usage is TRBV9 and J usage is TRBJ1-6; the D is unclear. Trimming cost V 0 bases and J 10 bases, with 8 bases left between them. This CDR3 has 13 amino acids. Germline values: CDR1 SGDLS, CDR2 YYNGEE. CDR3 amino acids: CASSVGSDSPLHF. Written as DNA, the CDR3 is TGTGCCAGCAGCGTAGGGTCGGACTCACCCCTCCACTTT.

The chain combines TRBV6-5 with TRBJ2-7; 7 positions agree with TRBD1. The junction had 10 bases not matched to a gene; V was cut back by 0 bases and J by 5 bases. Germline CDR1 reads MNHEY; CDR2 reads SVGAGI. This CDR3 spans 16 amino acids. The CDR3 spells CASSYSKGARGDEQYF. CDR3 nucleotide sequence: TGTGCCAGCAGTTACTCGAAGGGGGCCAGGGGCGACGAGCAGTACTTC.

V gene TRBV5-1 combines with J gene TRBJ1-2; D gene unclear. The V gene's germline CDR1 is SGHRS and CDR2 YFSETQ. V lost 2 bases and J 1 base, leaving 6 bases between the germline ends. The CDR3 runs to 13 residues. The CDR3 DNA is TGCGCCAGCAGCTTTGAGAGTAACTATGGCTACACCTTC. Protein: CASSFESNYGYTF.

The chain combines TRBV9 with TRBJ2-3, with D uncertain. The CDR3 totals 14 residues. The V gene lost 0 bases and the J gene lost 2 bases, with 7 bases spanning the gap. The germline V gene encodes CDR1 SGDLS and CDR2 YYNGEE. The CDR3 protein is CASSVGGFTDTQYF. The CDR3 coding sequence is TGTGCCAGCAGCGTAGGTGGGTTCACAGATACGCAGTATTTT.

The V gene is TRBV29-1, the J gene TRBJ1-2; D remains unclear. The length of the CDR3 is 13 residues. Trimming shortened V by 7 bases and J by 2 bases, and 14 bases separated the two germline ends. The germline V gene encodes CDR1 SQVTM and CDR2 ANQGSEA. DNA of the CDR3: TGCAGCGACCGGACGGGAACCAACTATGGCTACACCTTC. Translating it yields CSDRTGTNYGYTF.

This rearrangement joins TRBV15 to TRBJ1-1; D is unresolved. V was cut by 0 bases and J by 4 bases, with 9 bases left in between. Germline CDR1 LNHNV, CDR2 YYDKDF (reference sequence). The CDR3 is 14 amino acids. The DNA for the CDR3 is TGTGCCACCAGCAGAGATGGGTTTGGCACTGAAGCTTTCTTT. This encodes CATSRDGFGTEAFF.

The rearrangement links TRBV11-2 to TRBJ2-1; perhaps TRBD2 as D (6 bases). Deletions cut 2 bases from V and 6 bases from J, with 20 bases between. There are 17 residues in the CDR3. CDR1 is SGHAT, CDR2 FQNNGV, per germline. CDR3 residues: CASSLLRNSGPFNEQFF. CDR3 bases: TGTGCCAGCAGCTTATTGCGGAATAGCGGACCTTTCAATGAGCAGTTCTTC. The whole variable domain, filled in from reference TRBV11-2 and TRBJ2-1, reads EAGVAQSPRYKIIEKRQSVAFWCNPISGHATLYWYQQILGQGPKLLIQFQNNGVVDDSQLPKDRFSAERLKGVDSTLKIQPAKLEDSAVYLCASSLLRNSGPFNEQFFGPGTRLTVL.